These 13 T cell receptor beta chains originate from one sample sequenced in a study of blood T cell repertoires in COVID-19. The data were produced by immunoSEQ multiplex PCR, yet TCRdb's version contains in-frame clones alone and is incomplete. The sample has tens of thousands of clones, 80% to 95% seen once. What was sequenced was peripheral blood. These receptors came from a young man with COVID-19, enrolled during active disease.

This clone was found a few times. The chain couples TRBV21-1 to TRBJ1-2; the table names TRBD1, a call not compared with the DNA. TRBV21-1 is described as a pseudogene. This CDR3 has 18 residues. CDR3 residues: CASSKALGRAFIPYGYTF. The CDR3, as DNA: TGTGCCAGCAGCAAAGCGCTTGGCAGGGCCTTCATACCCTATGGCTACACCTTC.

J is TRBJ1-4 and V is TRBV19; no clear D. Per germline, CDR1 LNHDA and CDR2 SQIVND (reference sequence). The CDR3 runs 15 residues. V was clipped by 3 bases and J by 8 bases, with 16 bases between them. The CDR3 nucleotides are TGTGCCAGTAGTATCCAGTGGAGTTCGGGGGAAAAACTGTTTTTT. As protein: CASSIQWSSGEKLFF.

This clone was counted only a few times. In DNA form, the CDR3 reads TGTGCCAGCAGCACGGGGGGGGCCCAGCATTTT. Translating gives CASSTGGAQHF. The rearrangement joins TRBV11-2 to TRBJ1-5, with D possibly TRBD1 on 5 matching bases. Trimming removed 5 bases at V and 11 bases at J, with 10 bases between. The CDR3 has 11 residues. Germline V gene sequence: CDR1 SGHAT, CDR2 FQNNGV.

CDR3 loop: CASSVLAGANTGELFF. CDR3 coding DNA: TGTGCCAGCAGCGTACTTGCGGGGGCGAACACCGGGGAGCTGTTTTTT. V gene TRBV9 combines with J gene TRBJ2-2; 7 positions match TRBD2. Germline trimming cut 1 base from V and 0 bases from J; bases unmatched to any gene: 3. The length of the CDR3 is 16 residues. CDR1 SGDLS and CDR2 YYNGEE come from the germline V gene.

CDR3 sequence (DNA): TGTGCCAGCAACAGGGGCCGGGTCTACGAGCAGTACTTC. The encoded protein is CASNRGRVYEQYF. This rearrangement joins TRBV3-1 (or the pseudogene TRBV3-2) to TRBJ2-7; 7 nucleotides agree with TRBD1. CDR3 size: 13 residues. Germline V gives CDR1 LGHDT, CDR2 YNNKEL (reference sequence). Losses at the gene ends were 7 bases for V and 3 bases for J; bases not matched to a gene: 6.

The genes are TRBV10-3 and TRBJ2-3; D may be TRBD1 (5 bases). Per germline, CDR1 ENHRY and CDR2 SYGVKD. V was shortened by 7 bases and J by 0 bases, with 14 bases between the two germline ends. The CDR3 has 15 amino acids. CDR3 loop: CAITPTVSSTDTQYF. The CDR3 DNA follows: TGTGCCATCACCCCGACAGTCTCAAGCACAGATACGCAGTATTTT.

This sequence joins TRBV28 and TRBJ2-7; 8 bases are a match to TRBD1. Germline CDR1 and CDR2: MDHEN and SYDVKM. There are 14 residues in the CDR3. V was pared by 10 bases and J by 2 bases, with 10 bases of the junction left unmatched. Here the CDR3 reads CATRGTGFPYEQYF. In DNA, the CDR3 is TGTGCCACCCGGGGGACAGGCTTCCCCTACGAGCAGTACTTC.

V usage is TRBV29-1 and J usage is TRBJ2-1, with D unresolved. CDR3 length: 13 residues. Deletions cut 4 bases from V and 6 bases from J, with 13 bases between. Germline assignment: CDR1 SQVTM and CDR2 ANQGSEA. CDR3 amino acids: CSVAPSGSNEQFF. In DNA form, the CDR3 reads TGCAGCGTTGCGCCCTCAGGATCCAATGAGCAGTTCTTC.

The J gene is TRBJ1-5, the V gene TRBV19; D not resolved. The germline gives CDR1 LNHDA, CDR2 SQIVND (reference sequence). With 4 bases removed from V and 0 bases from J, the gap between germline ends came to 19 bases. The CDR3 loop spans 18 amino acids. The CDR3 DNA is TGTGCCAGTAGTAGGACCCAGGAGGAGGTTTATAGCAATCAGCCCCAGCATTTT. Translation gives CASSRTQEEVYSNQPQHF.

The genes are TRBV19 and TRBJ2-1; 7 bases are a match to TRBD1. Germline trimming cut 7 bases from V and 0 bases from J; bases unmatched to any gene: 6. CDR1 is LNHDA, CDR2 SQIVND, per germline (reference sequence). This CDR3 is built from 15 residues. The CDR3, as DNA: TGTGCCAGTAACGGACAGGCCGCCTCCTACAATGAGCAGTTCTTC. Amino acid sequence: CASNGQAASYNEQFF.

V and J are TRBV11-2 and TRBJ2-3, with D unresolved. The CDR3 spans 16 residues. Looked up from germline, CDR1 is SGHAT and CDR2 is FQNNGV. The ends were cut back, 5 bases at V and 4 bases at J, with 19 bases in the middle. The CDR3 reads CASSPLSGRGADTQYF. The CDR3 coding sequence is TGTGCCAGCAGCCCACTTAGTGGTAGAGGTGCAGATACGCAGTATTTT.

The V call is TRBV20-1, the J call TRBJ2-7, with 7 bases identical to TRBD2. There are 13 residues in the CDR3. After removal of 3 bases from V and 3 bases from J, the junction contained 5 bases not matched to a gene. Germline CDR1 and CDR2: DFQATT and SNEGSKA (reference sequence). CDR3 loop: CSASRVAGYEQYF. The CDR3 DNA sequence: TGCAGTGCTAGTAGAGTAGCGGGCTACGAGCAGTACTTC.

This chain uses TRBV4-3 with TRBJ2-1, with TRBD2 matching 10 bases. Germline V gene sequence: CDR1 LGHNA, CDR2 YSLEER. V was clipped by 3 bases and J by 4 bases; unmatched bases: 6. The CDR3 covers 16 residues. CDR3 bases: TGCGCCAGCAGCCAGTTCACTAGCGGGGATTACAATGAGCAGTTCTTC. It yields the protein CASSQFTSGDYNEQFF.